This TCR beta chain was captured by sequencing in a study of blood T cell repertoires in COVID-19. As for the study in general: COVID-19 samples from acute and convalescent phases originated in the United States, Italy and Spain. PBMCs, B-cell-depleted T cells, or T cells were the source of the cDNA or gDNA that made up the material.

This CDR3 spans 13 amino acids. V dropped 3 bases and J dropped 3 bases, with 8 bases sitting between them. In its sample, this clone was seen once. Per the original methods: Nucleated cell number was recorded as an estimate derived from reference gene primer amplification. Assay: immunoSEQ multiplex PCR; the TCRdb copy retains only in-frame clones and omits some. The V and J calls and the clone size are those of that table, but D and trimming were determined from the DNA. The repertoire consists of 110,000 or so clones, with approximately 85% occurring once and the leading ten covering more than 5%. Patients from Seattle were sampled longitudinally, starting during active infection.

This clonotype was sampled from a woman in her sixties with COVID-19, enrolled during active disease. Source material: peripheral blood. The V gene is TRBV12-3 or TRBV12-4, the J gene TRBJ1-1, with D unresolved. In DNA, the CDR3 is TGTGCCAGCAGTTTCTTGAGGGACACTGAAGCTTTCTTT. Translation: CASSFLRDTEAFF.